This T cell receptor beta chain appears in the sequencing data of a study of blood T cell repertoires in COVID-19. Study-level information: Sites in the United States, Italy and Spain provided acute and convalescent COVID-19 samples. T cells, B-cell-depleted T cells, or PBMCs provided the cDNA or gDNA that served as material.

The CDR3 sequence is 14 residues long. Germline V lookup: CDR1 LGHNA, CDR2 YSLEER. Trimming took off 1 base at V and 0 bases at J, with 7 bases between the two ends. In the source study's methods: Nucleated cell number was recorded as an estimate derived from reference gene primer amplification. Here immunoSEQ multiplex PCR was the method, and the copy in TCRdb shows in-frame clones only, minus some. The V and J calls and clone size were taken over from that table, and D and trimming were inferred from the DNA. The profile covers fewer than 250,000 clones, with more than 75% appearing a single time and approximately 0.89% taken by the ten largest.

The sequence was collected from a middle-aged man with acute or convalescent COVID-19. The sample comprised peripheral blood. The V gene is TRBV4-3, the J gene TRBJ2-7; D remains unclear. The CDR3 bases are TGCGCCAGCAGCCAAGGACACAGCTCCTACGAGCAGTACTTC. Translation gives CASSQGHSSYEQYF.